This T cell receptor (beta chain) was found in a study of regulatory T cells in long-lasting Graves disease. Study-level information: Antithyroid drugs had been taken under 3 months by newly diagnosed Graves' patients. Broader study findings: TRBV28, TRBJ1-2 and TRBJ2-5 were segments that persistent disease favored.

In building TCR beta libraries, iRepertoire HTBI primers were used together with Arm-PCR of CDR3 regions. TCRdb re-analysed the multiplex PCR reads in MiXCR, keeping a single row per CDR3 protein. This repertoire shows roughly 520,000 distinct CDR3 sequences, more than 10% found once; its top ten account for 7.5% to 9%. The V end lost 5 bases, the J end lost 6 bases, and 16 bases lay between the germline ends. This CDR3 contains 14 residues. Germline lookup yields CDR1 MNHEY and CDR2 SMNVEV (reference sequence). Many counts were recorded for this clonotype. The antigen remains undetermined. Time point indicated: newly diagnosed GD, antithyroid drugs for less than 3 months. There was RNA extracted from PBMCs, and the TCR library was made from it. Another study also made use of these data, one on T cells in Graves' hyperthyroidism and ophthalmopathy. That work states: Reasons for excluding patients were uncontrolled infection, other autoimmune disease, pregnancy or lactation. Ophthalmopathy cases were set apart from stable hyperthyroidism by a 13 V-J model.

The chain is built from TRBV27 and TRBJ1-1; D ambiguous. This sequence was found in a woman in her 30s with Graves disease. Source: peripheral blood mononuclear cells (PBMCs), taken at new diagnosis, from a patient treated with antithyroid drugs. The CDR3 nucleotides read TGTGCCAGCAGTCAGTCTGTCCTCGGGCCTGAAGCTTTCTTT. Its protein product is CASSQSVLGPEAFF.